The source of this TCR beta chain is a study of T cell changes during pregnancy in multiple sclerosis. TCRdb's table, derived via immunoSEQ multiplex PCR, lists solely in-frame clones and lacks some. This table holds tens of thousands of clones, over 80% found once. Per germline, CDR1 SGHRS and CDR2 YFSETQ. Unmatched junction bases numbered 6, after V lost 4 bases and J lost 0 bases. The CDR3 has 16 residues. The rearrangement joins TRBV5-1 to TRBJ2-1, with 8 bases that match TRBD2. This specimen consisted of peripheral blood, obtained in the first trimester of pregnancy. The receptor was isolated from a female donor with multiple sclerosis, enrolled in a pregnancy study. In nucleotides, the CDR3 is TGCGCCAGCAGCCCCCCTAGCGGGTCCTCCTACAATGAGCAGTTCTTC. Translation gives CASSPPSGSSYNEQFF.